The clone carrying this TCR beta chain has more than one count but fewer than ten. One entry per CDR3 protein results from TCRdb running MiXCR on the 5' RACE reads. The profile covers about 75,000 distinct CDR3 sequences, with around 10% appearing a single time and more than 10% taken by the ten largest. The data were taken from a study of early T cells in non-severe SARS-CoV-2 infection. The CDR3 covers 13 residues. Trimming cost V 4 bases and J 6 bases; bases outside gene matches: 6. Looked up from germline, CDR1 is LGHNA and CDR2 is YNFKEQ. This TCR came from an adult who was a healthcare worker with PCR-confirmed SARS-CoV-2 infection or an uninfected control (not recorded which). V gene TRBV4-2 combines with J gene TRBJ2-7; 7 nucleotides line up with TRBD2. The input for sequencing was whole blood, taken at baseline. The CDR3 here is CASSPGGGLEQYF. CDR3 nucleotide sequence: TGTGCCAGCAGCCCTGGGGGGGGTCTCGAGCAGTACTTC.